This is a list of T cell receptor beta chains from one sample in a study of cytomegalovirus exposure and HLA in healthy donors. Repertoires were generated with immunoSEQ multiplex PCR, while TCRdb's copy carries only in-frame clones and drops some. Here the sample spans roughly 120,000 clones, around four fifths being singletons. The sample taken for sequencing was PBMCs. The source of these receptors is a male donor in good health and CMV-seropositive. CDR3s include the opening cysteine and the closing phenylalanine or tryptophan. D genes are given only for firm matches. Expanded clones get a size class; other rows say once, few or many, or leave the size out.

v_gene	d_gene	abundance	j_gene	CDR3aa	CDR3nt
TRBV19	-	-	TRBJ2-3	CASSMVYREAQYF	TGTGCCAGTAGTATGGTGTACAGGGAAGCGCAGTATTTT
TRBV6-1	-	-	TRBJ2-7	CATAGGGLRDYEQYF	TGTGCCACCGCCGGCGGAGGTCTCAGAGATTACGAGCAGTACTTC
TRBV7-2	-	-	TRBJ2-7	CASSLSSYEQYF	TGTGCCAGCAGTTTGAGCTCCTACGAGCAGTACTTC
TRBV18	TRBD1	-	TRBJ2-2	CASSPLGQGGTGELFF	TGTGCCAGCTCACCGTTGGGACAGGGAGGCACCGGGGAGCTGTTTTTT
TRBV21-1	-	-	TRBJ2-7	CASSRDRLGGYEQYF	TGTGCCAGCAGCAGGGACAGGTTGGGGGGGTACGAGCAGTACTTC
TRBV5-4	TRBD2	-	TRBJ2-4	CASSLGGGPGDIQYF	TGTGCCAGCAGCCTCGGGGGGGGGCCAGGAGACATTCAGTACTTC
TRBV7-9	-	few	TRBJ2-5	CASSLALQGPGETQYF	TGTGCCAGCAGCTTAGCGCTACAGGGACCGGGTGAGACCCAGTACTTC
TRBV28	-	-	TRBJ2-5	CASSLTPRQRKETQYF	TGTGCCAGCAGTTTAACCCCCAGACAACGCAAAGAGACCCAGTACTTC
TRBV29-1	-	-	TRBJ2-1	CSVDGFRGRNEQFF	TGCAGCGTTGACGGTTTTAGGGGAAGGAATGAGCAGTTCTTC
TRBV7-2	-	-	TRBJ2-1	CASSLGYSAVGVEEQFF	TGTGCCAGCAGCTTAGGTTATAGCGCGGTGGGAGTGGAAGAGCAGTTCTTC
TRBV30	-	-	TRBJ2-3	CAWSRLVSSTDTQYF	TGTGCCTGGAGTAGGCTAGTTTCGAGCACAGATACGCAGTATTTT
TRBV19	-	-	TRBJ1-1	CASSPVPNTEAFF	TGTGCCAGTAGTCCAGTCCCGAACACTGAAGCTTTCTTT
TRBV30	TRBD1	-	TRBJ2-2	CAWSAGGGELFF	TGTGCCTGGAGCGCAGGGGGCGGGGAGCTGTTTTTT
TRBV7-3	TRBD1	few	TRBJ2-2	CASSLTGGGTGELFF	TGTGCCAGCAGCTTGACAGGGGGAGGCACCGGGGAGCTGTTTTTT
TRBV7-3	TRBD1	-	TRBJ2-2	CASSLDRDTGELFF	TGTGCCAGCAGCTTAGACAGGGACACCGGGGAGCTGTTTTTT
TRBV10-2	-	-	TRBJ2-2	CASSDSNGELFF	TGCGCCAGCAGTGACAGTAATGGGGAGCTGTTTTTT
TRBV5-8	-	-	TRBJ2-3	CASNPGHNTDTQYF	TGTGCCAGCAACCCAGGACACAACACAGATACGCAGTATTTT
TRBV4-1	-	-	TRBJ2-5	CASSQFLGGQETQYF	TGCGCCAGCAGCCAATTCCTAGGGGGCCAAGAGACCCAGTACTTC
TRBV6-1	-	-	TRBJ1-5	CASSVEGFQPQHF	TGTGCCAGCAGTGTCGAGGGTTTTCAGCCCCAGCATTTT
TRBV7-2	TRBD2	once	TRBJ2-1	CASSPSPGTSPFF	TGTGCCAGCAGCCCTAGTCCCGGGACTAGCCCTTTCTTC
TRBV28	TRBD1	-	TRBJ1-4	CASSLTGEETNEKLFF	TGTGCCAGCAGCTTAACAGGGGAAGAAACTAATGAAAAACTGTTTTTT
TRBV28	TRBD1	-	TRBJ2-5	CASSLPGQGAYVQYF	TGTGCCAGCAGTTTACCGGGACAGGGGGCTTATGTGCAGTACTTC
TRBV5-4	-	few	TRBJ1-2	CASSLYNQLAGYGYTF	TGTGCCAGCAGCTTGTATAACCAGCTCGCGGGCTATGGCTACACCTTC
TRBV25-1	TRBD1	-	TRBJ2-7	CASSEFDRAYEQYF	TGTGCCAGCAGTGAATTCGACAGGGCCTACGAGCAGTACTTC
TRBV6-6	TRBD1	once	TRBJ2-1	CASSYNNDRGDEQFF	TGTGCCAGCAGTTACAATAACGACAGGGGAGATGAGCAGTTCTTC
TRBV28	TRBD1	once	TRBJ2-2	CASTTHGQGPTGELFF	TGTGCCAGCACGACCCATGGACAGGGTCCCACCGGGGAGCTGTTTTTT
TRBV15	-	-	TRBJ2-3	CATSSHDSSADTQYF	TGTGCCACCAGCAGCCACGATTCTAGCGCAGATACGCAGTATTTT
TRBV25-1	TRBD2	-	TRBJ2-3	CASSGGLARTDTQYF	TGTGCCAGCAGTGGGGGACTAGCCCGCACAGATACGCAGTATTTT
TRBV6-5	-	-	TRBJ2-7	CASRHLQVYEQYF	TGTGCCAGCAGGCACCTACAGGTCTACGAGCAGTACTTC
TRBV13	-	few	TRBJ1-2	CASSLRAGHGYGYTF	TGTGCCAGCAGCCTCCGGGCAGGGCATGGGTATGGCTACACCTTC
TRBV29-1	-	-	TRBJ2-1	CSVVSRVGNEQFF	TGCAGCGTTGTTAGTAGAGTCGGCAATGAGCAGTTCTTC
TRBV18	TRBD2	few	TRBJ2-7	CASSPRTSGSYEQYF	TGTGCCAGCTCACCACGGACTAGCGGGAGTTACGAGCAGTACTTC
TRBV11-2	-	-	TRBJ2-3	CASSLDSDTQYF	TGTGCCAGCAGCTTAGATTCGGATACGCAGTATTTT
TRBV4-2	-	-	TRBJ2-7	CASSQGRSSYEQYF	TGTGCCAGCAGCCAGGGCAGGTCTTCCTACGAGCAGTACTTC
TRBV6-5	-	few	TRBJ2-2	CASSYSRFSGELFF	TGTGCCAGCAGTTACTCGCGCTTCTCCGGGGAGCTGTTTTTT
TRBV4-3	-	-	TRBJ1-5	CASSQDRGSNQPQHF	TGCGCCAGCAGCCAAGATAGAGGGAGCAATCAGCCCCAGCATTTT
TRBV27	-	-	TRBJ1-5	CASSPQGHQPQHF	TGTGCCAGCAGTCCGCAGGGTCATCAGCCCCAGCATTTT
TRBV28	-	-	TRBJ2-7	CASSLWLGGTYEQYF	TGTGCCAGCAGTTTGTGGCTTGGCGGGACCTACGAGCAGTACTTC
TRBV15	TRBD1	-	TRBJ2-7	CATSRDRGYEQYF	TGTGCCACCAGCCGGGACAGGGGCTACGAGCAGTACTTC
TRBV7-9	TRBD2	-	TRBJ2-1	CSSSSLLAGGHNEQFF	TGTTCCAGCAGCTCCTTACTAGCGGGAGGACACAATGAGCAGTTCTTC
TRBV4-3	-	-	TRBJ1-2	CASSLRTAQYGYTF	TGCGCCAGCAGCCTCAGGACAGCACAGTATGGCTACACCTTC
TRBV13	TRBD1	-	TRBJ2-7	CASRPRDRAYEQYF	TGTGCCAGCAGACCTAGGGACAGGGCCTACGAGCAGTACTTC
TRBV19	TRBD2	-	TRBJ2-7	CASSKALETSAEHWEQYF	TGTGCCAGTAGTAAAGCCCTCGAGACTAGCGCGGAGCATTGGGAGCAGTACTTC
TRBV27	-	-	TRBJ2-6	CASSLSWWPSGANVLTF	TGTGCCAGCAGTTTATCGTGGTGGCCCTCGGGGGCCAACGTCCTGACTTTC
TRBV4-3	-	once	TRBJ2-7	CASSQAQTGGVYEQYF	TGCGCCAGCAGCCAAGCCCAGACGGGGGGCGTGTACGAGCAGTACTTC
TRBV27	TRBD2	-	TRBJ2-1	CASSFGGSAYNEQFF	TGTGCCAGCAGTTTTGGCGGGAGCGCCTACAATGAGCAGTTCTTC
TRBV5-4	TRBD2	-	TRBJ2-1	CASSSGTSGNYEQFF	TGTGCCAGCAGCTCTGGGACTAGCGGGAACTATGAGCAGTTCTTC
TRBV6-6	TRBD1	-	TRBJ2-5	CASSYTGQGETQYF	TGTGCCAGCAGTTACACGGGACAGGGGGAGACCCAGTACTTC
TRBV28	TRBD2	-	TRBJ2-7	CASMGTRLYEQYF	TGTGCCAGCATGGGGACTAGGCTTTACGAGCAGTACTTC
TRBV11-2	TRBD2	-	TRBJ2-7	CASSWGGLAGISYEQYF	TGTGCCAGCAGCTGGGGGGGACTAGCGGGGATCTCCTACGAGCAGTACTTC
TRBV7-9	-	-	TRBJ1-3	CARASGNTIYF	TGTGCCAGGGCCTCTGGAAACACCATATATTTT
TRBV30	TRBD1	-	TRBJ1-6	CAQGRTGGTGTLHF	TGTGCCCAAGGGAGGACAGGGGGGACCGGGACCCTCCACTTT
TRBV15	TRBD2	-	TRBJ2-1	CATSGTSGRSYNEQFF	TGTGCCACCAGTGGGACTAGCGGGAGGTCCTACAATGAGCAGTTCTTC
TRBV18	TRBD1	-	TRBJ2-7	CASSPGTGLSYEQYF	TGTGCCAGCTCACCTGGGACAGGGTTATCCTACGAGCAGTACTTC
TRBV19	-	-	TRBJ1-2	CATGQRPHGYTF	TGTGCCACAGGACAAAGGCCCCATGGCTACACCTTC
TRBV6-6	TRBD2	once	TRBJ2-1	CASSPPGTSGKNEQFF	TGTGCCAGCAGTCCCCCCGGGACTAGCGGGAAAAATGAGCAGTTCTTC
TRBV30	-	-	TRBJ1-2	CAWSVFRREGDGYTF	TGTGCCTGGAGTGTATTCCGGAGGGAAGGCGATGGCTACACCTTC
TRBV5-4	TRBD2	-	TRBJ2-1	CASSEAGGPNEQFF	TGTGCCAGCAGTGAAGCGGGAGGGCCAAATGAGCAGTTCTTC
TRBV9	-	-	TRBJ1-5	CASSRYSNQPQHF	TGTGCCAGCAGCCGCTATAGCAATCAGCCCCAGCATTTT